The text below deals with one T cell receptor (beta chain). Repertoires were generated with immunoSEQ multiplex PCR, while TCRdb's copy carries only in-frame clones and drops some. This sample has around 60,000 clones, with almost 90% found just once. The CDR3 sequence is 13 residues long. The germline V gene has CDR1 MNHEY and CDR2 SVGAGI. J lost 1 base, V lost 7 bases, and 2 bases had no gene match. The data are from a study of blood T cell repertoires in COVID-19. This receptor was obtained from a man between 60 and 70 years old with active COVID-19. The specimen was peripheral blood. The gene calls are TRBV6-5 and TRBJ1-1; 8 bases align to TRBD1. The CDR3 is CASNRGGNTEAFF. CDR3 nucleotide sequence: TGTGCCAGCAACAGGGGGGGGAACACTGAAGCTTTCTTT.